A selection of T cell receptor beta chains follows, all from one sample in a study of T cell responses to AZD1222 COVID-19 vaccine. Some clones are missing from TCRdb's copy, which holds only in-frame ones; the method was immunoSEQ multiplex PCR. The sample holds about 160,000 clones, 90% to 95% seen once. Sequenced material: peripheral blood, taken on day 0 of AZD1222 vaccination. These receptors all come from an adult in good health. Both conserved end residues are part of each CDR3. A D gene is named only where the DNA matches it firmly. Size is stated for part of the rows, as once, few or many counts, or as a class when the clone is expanded.

j_call: TRBJ2-7
v_call: TRBV3-1/TRBV3-2
clone_size: .
d_call: TRBD2
cdr3_aa: CASSQRGDEQYF
cdr3_nt: TGTGCCAGCAGCCAACGGGGGGACGAGCAGTACTTC

j_call: TRBJ1-1
v_call: TRBV29-1
clone_size: .
d_call: .
cdr3_aa: CSVEGVGGSTEAFF
cdr3_nt: TGCAGCGTTGAGGGAGTAGGAGGGAGCACTGAAGCTTTCTTT

j_call: TRBJ2-1
v_call: TRBV19
clone_size: .
d_call: .
cdr3_aa: CASSIWDQLGEQFF
cdr3_nt: TGTGCCAGTAGTATATGGGACCAGCTAGGTGAGCAGTTCTTC

j_call: TRBJ1-1
v_call: TRBV6-2/TRBV6-3
clone_size: .
d_call: TRBD1
cdr3_aa: CASSQTGGTEAFF
cdr3_nt: TGTGCCAGCAGCCAGACAGGGGGAACTGAAGCTTTCTTT

j_call: TRBJ2-7
v_call: TRBV27
clone_size: once
d_call: .
cdr3_aa: CASSNMGGYEQYF
cdr3_nt: TGTGCCAGCAGTAATATGGGGGGCTACGAGCAGTACTTC

j_call: TRBJ2-6
v_call: TRBV29-1
clone_size: .
d_call: .
cdr3_aa: CSVGVSGANVLTF
cdr3_nt: TGCAGCGTTGGAGTCTCTGGGGCCAACGTCCTGACTTTC

j_call: TRBJ1-1
v_call: TRBV15
clone_size: .
d_call: .
cdr3_aa: CATSSSVPEAFF
cdr3_nt: TGTGCCACCAGCAGTAGTGTTCCTGAAGCTTTCTTT

j_call: TRBJ2-7
v_call: TRBV6-2/TRBV6-3
clone_size: .
d_call: TRBD2
cdr3_aa: CASSSTGLPTYEQYF
cdr3_nt: TGTGCCAGCAGTTCGACGGGACTACCGACCTACGAGCAGTACTTC

j_call: TRBJ1-1
v_call: TRBV11-3
clone_size: .
d_call: .
cdr3_aa: CASSRGQNTEAFF
cdr3_nt: TGTGCCAGCAGCCGGGGACAGAACACTGAAGCTTTCTTT

j_call: TRBJ1-1
v_call: TRBV7-2
clone_size: .
d_call: .
cdr3_aa: CASSLWVGPNTEAFF
cdr3_nt: TGTGCCAGCAGCTTATGGGTCGGTCCCAACACTGAAGCTTTCTTT

j_call: TRBJ2-7
v_call: TRBV10-3
clone_size: once
d_call: .
cdr3_aa: CAIGDSSSPEQYF
cdr3_nt: TGTGCCATCGGGGACTCTAGCAGCCCCGAGCAGTACTTC

j_call: TRBJ2-3
v_call: TRBV5-1
clone_size: few
d_call: .
cdr3_aa: CASSFGTHQDTQYF
cdr3_nt: TGCGCCAGCAGCTTCGGGACACATCAAGATACGCAGTATTTT

j_call: TRBJ1-5
v_call: TRBV7-3
clone_size: .
d_call: .
cdr3_aa: CAYGPGRVGNQPQHF
cdr3_nt: TGTGCCTACGGACCGGGCAGGGTCGGCAATCAGCCCCAGCATTTT

j_call: TRBJ2-1
v_call: TRBV29-1
clone_size: .
d_call: .
cdr3_aa: CSGGGNEQFF
cdr3_nt: TGCAGCGGAGGAGGGAATGAGCAGTTCTTC

j_call: TRBJ1-2
v_call: TRBV6-2/TRBV6-3
clone_size: .
d_call: TRBD1
cdr3_aa: CASTPTGDGYGYTF
cdr3_nt: TGTGCCAGCACCCCAACAGGGGATGGCTATGGCTACACCTTC

j_call: TRBJ2-7
v_call: TRBV7-2
clone_size: .
d_call: .
cdr3_aa: CASSASRAPYEQYF
cdr3_nt: TGTGCCAGCAGCGCAAGCAGGGCCCCCTACGAGCAGTACTTC

j_call: TRBJ1-5
v_call: TRBV11-2
clone_size: .
d_call: .
cdr3_aa: CASSLLWGANSNQPQHF
cdr3_nt: TGTGCCAGCAGCTTATTGTGGGGGGCTAATAGCAATCAGCCCCAGCATTTT

j_call: TRBJ1-1
v_call: TRBV5-1
clone_size: .
d_call: TRBD1
cdr3_aa: CASVERAGGTEAFF
cdr3_nt: TGCGCCAGCGTGGAAAGGGCAGGGGGCACTGAAGCTTTCTTT

j_call: TRBJ2-1
v_call: TRBV12-5
clone_size: .
d_call: TRBD2
cdr3_aa: CASGLVVLAGVTYNEQFF
cdr3_nt: TGTGCTAGTGGTTTGGTTGTTCTAGCGGGAGTTACCTACAATGAGCAGTTCTTC

j_call: TRBJ1-5
v_call: TRBV27
clone_size: .
d_call: .
cdr3_aa: CASSLSAGLGQPQHF
cdr3_nt: TGTGCCAGCAGTTTATCGGCGGGTTTAGGGCAGCCCCAGCATTTT

j_call: TRBJ1-1
v_call: TRBV18
clone_size: once
d_call: .
cdr3_aa: CASATTGMNTEAFF
cdr3_nt: TGTGCCAGCGCGACTACAGGGATGAACACTGAAGCTTTCTTT

j_call: TRBJ2-1
v_call: TRBV5-1
clone_size: .
d_call: .
cdr3_aa: CASSLGQTSYNEQFF
cdr3_nt: TGCGCCAGCAGCTTGGGCCAAACCTCCTACAATGAGCAGTTCTTC

j_call: TRBJ1-2
v_call: TRBV28
clone_size: .
d_call: .
cdr3_aa: CASSFRGLGGYTF
cdr3_nt: TGTGCCAGCAGTTTTCGTGGGTTGGGTGGCTACACCTTC

j_call: TRBJ1-3
v_call: TRBV7-2
clone_size: .
d_call: .
cdr3_aa: CASSRQTSGNTIYF
cdr3_nt: TGTGCCAGCAGCAGACAGACCTCTGGAAACACCATATATTTT

j_call: TRBJ1-4
v_call: TRBV6-1
clone_size: .
d_call: .
cdr3_aa: CASSDRGFNEKLFF
cdr3_nt: TGTGCCAGCAGTGATAGGGGTTTTAACGAAAAACTGTTTTTT

j_call: TRBJ2-7
v_call: TRBV30
clone_size: .
d_call: .
cdr3_aa: CAGGRTVSGEQYF
cdr3_nt: TGTGCCGGGGGGAGGACAGTCTCGGGCGAGCAGTACTTC

j_call: TRBJ2-1
v_call: TRBV7-2
clone_size: .
d_call: TRBD2
cdr3_aa: CASNLPKASGDEQFF
cdr3_nt: TGTGCCAGCAACCTCCCTAAGGCGAGCGGGGATGAGCAGTTCTTC

j_call: TRBJ2-3
v_call: TRBV24-1
clone_size: .
d_call: TRBD1
cdr3_aa: CATSDLMRTGNTDTQYF
cdr3_nt: TGTGCCACCAGTGATTTGATGAGGACAGGGAACACAGATACGCAGTATTTT

j_call: TRBJ2-2
v_call: TRBV3-1/TRBV3-2
clone_size: .
d_call: .
cdr3_aa: CASSQDWRELFF
cdr3_nt: TGTGCCAGCAGCCAAGATTGGCGGGAGCTGTTTTTT

j_call: TRBJ2-1
v_call: TRBV6-1
clone_size: .
d_call: .
cdr3_aa: CASSDTSGLEQFF
cdr3_nt: TGTGCCAGCAGTGACACCAGCGGGCTCGAGCAGTTCTTC

j_call: TRBJ1-5
v_call: TRBV25-1
clone_size: .
d_call: .
cdr3_aa: CASSDRVGQPQHF
cdr3_nt: TGTGCCAGCAGTGACAGGGTGGGTCAGCCCCAGCATTTT

j_call: TRBJ2-7
v_call: TRBV27
clone_size: .
d_call: .
cdr3_aa: CASSLGSRGYEQYF
cdr3_nt: TGTGCCAGCAGTCTAGGGAGCAGGGGCTACGAGCAGTACTTC